This T cell receptor (beta chain) was identified during a study of T cells in tumors after PD-1 blockade. Study-wide background: Patients received pembrolizumab 200 mg every 3 weeks or cemiplimab 350 mg every 2 weeks. Peripheral blood samples averaged 36,536 unique clonotypes and 100,000 to 130,000 templates.

The method was immunoSEQ multiplex PCR; TCRdb's version includes in-frame clones alone and lacks a portion of them. Of 23,000 or so clones listed, about 84% are singletons. Tumor or blood genomic DNA was sequenced, with inputs of roughly 600 ng to 6,004 ng. This CDR3 comprises 12 residues. From germline, CDR1 is SGHNT and CDR2 YYREEE (reference sequence). The V end was cut by 4 bases, the J end by 2 bases, with 6 bases between. Here the sequenced sample was PBMCs, taken after anti-PD-1 treatment. The chain is built from TRBV5-4 and TRBJ2-5; D ambiguous. The receptor was derived from a human donor with basal cell carcinoma. The CDR3 sequence is CASSTEQETQYF. DNA of the CDR3: TGTGCCAGCAGCACGGAACAAGAGACCCAGTACTTC.